This T cell receptor beta chain is from a study of T cell changes during pregnancy in multiple sclerosis. Germline CDR1 reads MGHRA; CDR2 reads YSYEKL. The V gene end was trimmed by 4 bases and the J gene end by 6 bases; junction bases not matched to a gene: 5. This CDR3 has 14 amino acids. Only in-frame clones appear in the TCRdb table, and some are missing; sequencing was by immunoSEQ multiplex PCR. This sample carries 25,000 to 35,000 clones, about nine tenths of them seen once, and the ten largest clones take 3.5% to 4.5%. The sequencing used CD8+ T cells from peripheral blood mononuclear cells, collected in the second trimester of pregnancy. This chain uses TRBV4-1 with TRBJ2-3, with 9 positions matching TRBD2. The sequence was collected from a female donor with multiple sclerosis, enrolled in a pregnancy study. The CDR3 region is CASSLIAGDDTQYF. The CDR3 DNA reads TGCGCCAGCAGCCTGATAGCGGGGGACGATACGCAGTATTTT.